This TCR beta chain was sequenced during a study of metastatic and nonmetastatic thyroid tumors. TCRdb re-analyzed the PCR reads through MiXCR. The table records around 30,000 clones, approximately 16% of them present only once. CDR1 is DFQATT, CDR2 SNEGSKA, per germline (reference sequence). V lost 4 bases and J lost 1, with 7 bases in between. The CDR3 is 12 residues long. This clone was detected ten times or more. All patients were untreated before thyroid surgery. J is TRBJ1-1 and V is TRBV20-1; no reliable D call. The TCR originated in a male donor with papillary thyroid cancer or a benign thyroid nodule (not recorded which). Some clones in this sample may be carry-over from other donors' samples. Sequenced sample: blood. The CDR3 nucleotides read TGCAGTGCTATCTCACCGAACACTGAAGCTTTCTTT. Amino acid sequence: CSAISPNTEAFF.